A selection of T cell receptor beta chains follows, all from one sample in a study of human T cells and chemical hapten exposure. TCRdb passed the RACE reads through MiXCR, listing each CDR3 protein once. The sample shows about 120,000 distinct CDR3 sequences, 9% to 13% of them seen only once. This specimen was whole blood, taken in connection with sensitization to the hapten diphenylcyclopropenone (DPC). The receptors stem from a woman aged 50 to 65 with alopecia areata. Some clones in this sample may be carry-over from other donors' samples. Each CDR3 is given with its conserved first and last residue. The D gene is left open where the match is weak. Size is omitted from some rows. Given values are once, few, many or a class for expanded clones.

size | D | J | V | DNA | CDR3
- | - | TRBJ2-2 | TRBV7-7 | TGTGCTAGCAGCCCCGTGGCAGGGATTACAACCGGGGAGCTGTTTTTT | CASSPVAGITTGELFF
many | - | TRBJ2-5 | TRBV7-8 | TGTGCCAGCAGCAGGAATATAGAGACCCAGTACTTC | CASSRNIETQYF
few | - | TRBJ2-7 | TRBV12-3/TRBV12-4 | TGTGCCAGCATGGACCCCCGGGGCGAGCAGTACTTC | CASMDPRGEQYF
- | TRBD1 | TRBJ2-7 | TRBV12-3/TRBV12-4 | TGTGCCAGCAGTTCACCCCACGGGACAGGGGGCTACGAGCAGTACTTC | CASSSPHGTGGYEQYF
few | TRBD1 | TRBJ1-1 | TRBV12-3/TRBV12-4 | TGTGCCAGCAGTTCCAGAACTAGACAGGGAAAGAACACTGAAGCTTTCTTT | CASSSRTRQGKNTEAFF
few | TRBD2 | TRBJ2-3 | TRBV6-1 | TGTGCCAGCAGTGTACTAGCGGGAGGCGGCGCAGATACGCAGTATTTT | CASSVLAGGGADTQYF
- | - | TRBJ2-7 | TRBV5-1 | TGCGCCAGCAGCTTGGAGGGAACAAGTAACGAGCAGTACTTC | CASSLEGTSNEQYF
- | TRBD1 | TRBJ1-6 | TRBV4-3 | TGCGCCAGCAGCCGGTACTTAGACAGGGAAAATTCACCCCTCCACTTT | CASSRYLDRENSPLHF
- | - | TRBJ1-1 | TRBV10-1 | TGCGCCAGCAGAGGCTCGAGCACTGAAGCTTTCTTT | CASRGSSTEAFF
- | - | TRBJ1-3 | TRBV28 | TGTGCCAGCGGCTGGTTGATCTCTGGAAACACCATATATTTT | CASGWLISGNTIYF
- | - | TRBJ2-4 | TRBV20-1 | TGCAGTGCCCTTGAAAGGGCAAACATTCAGTACTTC | CSALERANIQYF
many | TRBD1 | TRBJ2-1 | TRBV20-1 | TGCAGTGCTAGCCCCGCGGGACAGGCGATTGGTGAGCAGTTCTTC | CSASPAGQAIGEQFF
many | - | TRBJ1-1 | TRBV28 | TGTGCCAGCAGTCAGATGACCCCATTGAACACTGAAGCTTTCTTT | CASSQMTPLNTEAFF
few | TRBD2 | TRBJ2-3 | TRBV11-2 | TGTGCCAGCAGCTTAGACCTAGTAGCGGGGTTCACAGATACGCAGTATTTT | CASSLDLVAGFTDTQYF
many | - | TRBJ1-1 | TRBV14 | TGTGCCAGCAGCCGGACGAGGATGAACACTGAAGCTTTCTTT | CASSRTRMNTEAFF
- | TRBD1 | TRBJ2-5 | TRBV5-4 | TGTGCCAGCAGCTTGGCGGGGGCAGGGGGCATGGAGACCCAGTACTTC | CASSLAGAGGMETQYF
- | - | TRBJ2-1 | TRBV28 | TGTGCCAGCAGTTTTTGGGGGGTAGCGTCTAATGAGCAGTTCTTC | CASSFWGVASNEQFF
many | TRBD1 | TRBJ1-2 | TRBV24-1 | TGTGCCACCAGTCAGACAGGGGCGGACTATGGCTACACCTTC | CATSQTGADYGYTF
few | - | TRBJ2-4 | TRBV5-1 | TGCGCCAGCAGCTTGGTTTCGGGGGCCAAAAACATTCAGTACTTC | CASSLVSGAKNIQYF
- | - | TRBJ2-5 | TRBV18 | TGTGCCAGCTCGCGCGCGGTGCAAGAGACCCAGTACTTC | CASSRAVQETQYF
few | TRBD2 | TRBJ2-7 | TRBV28 | TGTGCCAGCAGCGTCGGGGGGAACGAGCAGTACTTC | CASSVGGNEQYF
many | - | TRBJ2-1 | TRBV15 | TGTGCCACCAGCAGGGACGGTGCCTACAATGAGCAGTTCTTC | CATSRDGAYNEQFF
few | - | TRBJ1-6 | TRBV6-2/TRBV6-3 | TGTGCCAGCAGTTACTTGGATGGGGCAGCTTTATATAATTCACCCCTCCACTTT | CASSYLDGAALYNSPLHF
few | TRBD1 | TRBJ1-1 | TRBV12-3/TRBV12-4 | TGTGCCAGCAGTTTCCGACAGGGTGGCACTGAAGCTTTCTTT | CASSFRQGGTEAFF
few | - | TRBJ2-7 | TRBV11-2 | TGTGCCAGCACTGCAGCGTACGAGCAGTACTTC | CASTAAYEQYF
many | - | TRBJ2-3 | TRBV28 | TGTGCCAGCAGTTTAGTGCGGGCTTGGGGTACGCAGTATTTT | CASSLVRAWGTQYF
- | TRBD1 | TRBJ2-6 | TRBV14 | TGTGCCAGCAGCCAAGATACCGCCAGGGGGTCTGGGGCCAACGTCCTGACTTTC | CASSQDTARGSGANVLTF
- | TRBD1 | TRBJ2-5 | TRBV28 | TGTGCCAGCAGTCCACGGACAGGGTCAGAGACCCAGTACTTC | CASSPRTGSETQYF
many | - | TRBJ1-2 | TRBV12-3/TRBV12-4 | TGTGCCAGCAGTTTAGAGGACAGCGTTCTCTATGGCTACACCTTC | CASSLEDSVLYGYTF
few | TRBD1 | TRBJ1-1 | TRBV4-3 | TGCGCCAGCAGCCAAGACGTCACAGGGGTGAACACTGAAGCTTTCTTT | CASSQDVTGVNTEAFF
- | - | TRBJ2-3 | TRBV4-1 | TGCGCCAGCAGCCAAGATGTTGCGGGCCATAGCACAGATACGCAGTATTTT | CASSQDVAGHSTDTQYF
many | - | TRBJ2-7 | TRBV5-1 | TGCGCCAGCAGCTTGGTTCCAGGTGCCTACGAGCAGTACTTC | CASSLVPGAYEQYF
few | TRBD1 | TRBJ1-5 | TRBV28 | TGTGCCAGCAGTCAGGGGGGTCGGAATCAGCCCCAGCATTTT | CASSQGGRNQPQHF